This is a list of T cell receptor beta chains from one sample in a study of CD8+ T cells in alopecia areata. Clones were read by immunoSEQ multiplex PCR, and TCRdb kept only the in-frame ones, dropping some. The profile shows a few hundred thousand clones, approximately 38% of them singletons. Sequenced here: CD4+ T cells sorted from blood, sampled around week 31, from a patient treated with tofacitinib. Source of these receptors: a human donor with alopecia areata. Each CDR3 is given with its conserved first and last residue. The D gene is left open where the match is weak. Part of the rows lack a size; the others show once, few, many or a class for expanded clones.

TRBJ1-2 few TRBV2 TRBD1 TGTGCCAGCAGCACCACAGGGGGACGGGTCTATGGCTACACCTTC CASSTTGGRVYGYTF
TRBJ1-5 NA TRBV4-1 TRBD1 TGCGCCAGCAGCCAAGTCCCTTACAGGGGGCCTCAGCCCCAGCATTTT CASSQVPYRGPQPQHF
TRBJ2-5 few TRBV25-1 NA TGTGCCAGCAGTGACGCTTCGCTGTACCAAGAGACCCAGTACTTC CASSDASLYQETQYF
TRBJ2-1 few TRBV19 NA TGTGCCAGTAGTTCCGGGGGACGGAGTAGGGATGAGCAGTTCTTC CASSSGGRSRDEQFF
TRBJ1-1 few TRBV16 NA TGTGCCAGCAGTCCCGGGGGAGGGTTCGCTGAAGCTTTCTTT CASSPGGGFAEAFF
TRBJ1-2 once TRBV5-1 NA TGCGCCAGCAGCTTGGAGGGCAGGGCCTATGGCTACACCTTC CASSLEGRAYGYTF
TRBJ1-1 NA TRBV29-1 NA TGCAGCGTTCAGAGGAGGAACACTGAAGCTTTCTTT CSVQRRNTEAFF
TRBJ2-5 few TRBV5-4 NA TGTGCCAGCAGCTCCGGGACGGACCAAGAGACCCAGTACTTC CASSSGTDQETQYF
TRBJ2-6 few TRBV7-3 TRBD1 TGTGCCAGCAGCCCCAGACAGGGGACTGGGGCCAACGTCCTGACTTTC CASSPRQGTGANVLTF
TRBJ1-2 NA TRBV6-6 NA TGTGCCAGCAGTTACTCGGAGGGGTTCTCTGGCTACACCTTC CASSYSEGFSGYTF
TRBJ1-2 few TRBV7-9 NA TGTGCCAGCAGCGCAATAAACGGGTTTTTGGATGGCTACACCTTC CASSAINGFLDGYTF
TRBJ1-6 few TRBV6-1 NA TGTGCCAGCAGTGAACTGGGGGACTCACCCCTCCACTTT CASSELGDSPLHF
TRBJ2-5 once TRBV9 NA TGTGCCAGCAGCGAGAGCACCTCCATTGGGGAGACCCAGTACTTC CASSESTSIGETQYF
TRBJ2-6 NA TRBV5-4 NA TGTGCCAGTGGGGGGCCTGGGGCCAACGTCCTGACTTTC CASGGPGANVLTF
TRBJ1-2 NA TRBV7-2 NA TGTGCCAGCAGCTTAGAAAAAGGGGTAGGGGCTAATGGCTACACCTTC CASSLEKGVGANGYTF
TRBJ1-5 NA TRBV4-1 TRBD1 TGCGCCAGTAGGAGGGACAGGGCTAACAATCAGCCCCAGCATTTT CASRRDRANNQPQHF
TRBJ1-1 few TRBV14 NA TGTGCCAGCAGCGAAAATATGAACACTGAAGCTTTCTTT CASSENMNTEAFF
TRBJ2-7 NA TRBV27 NA TGTGCCAGCAGTTTTGGAGGGGGGCACTACGAGCAGTACTTC CASSFGGGHYEQYF
TRBJ1-5 few TRBV6-6 NA TGTGCCAGCAGTTACCTAGACTATAGCAATCAGCCCCAGCATTTT CASSYLDYSNQPQHF
TRBJ1-1 many TRBV29-1 NA TGCAGCGTTGCCGGACAGAGAGGAGTGAACACTGAAGCTTTCTTT CSVAGQRGVNTEAFF
TRBJ2-1 many TRBV10-2 NA TGCGCCAGCAGTGGAGACAATGAGCAGTTCTTC CASSGDNEQFF
TRBJ2-7 NA TRBV5-5 NA TGTGCCAGCAGCTCCGGACCGGGGAGCTCCTACGAGCAGTACTTC CASSSGPGSSYEQYF
TRBJ2-5 few TRBV25-1 NA TGTGCCAGCAGCCTCACGGGGTTGGATCAGACCCAGTACTTC CASSLTGLDQTQYF
TRBJ2-7 NA TRBV30 NA TGTGCCTGGACTACGGAACGCATCTACGAGCAGTACTTC CAWTTERIYEQYF
TRBJ2-3 NA TRBV5-1 TRBD2 TGCGCCAGCAGGAGTCTAAGCGGGGGATCAGATACGCAGTATTTT CASRSLSGGSDTQYF
TRBJ2-7 once TRBV2 TRBD1 TGTGCCAGCAGCGTAGGACAGGGTGGGTCCTACGAGCAGTACTTC CASSVGQGGSYEQYF
TRBJ1-1 NA TRBV7-2 NA TGTGCCAGCAGCCCAGGGCAGGGGAACACTGAAGCTTTCTTT CASSPGQGNTEAFF
TRBJ1-2 NA TRBV6-5 NA TGTGCCAGCAGCGCGGGGCGCGGCTATGGCTACACCTTC CASSAGRGYGYTF
TRBJ2-1 NA TRBV19 TRBD2 TGTGCCAGTAGTATAGCGGGAGGGTCCCCTCTGACCTACAATGAGCAGTTCTTC CASSIAGGSPLTYNEQFF
TRBJ1-5 NA TRBV2 NA TGTGCCAGCAGTGCCGGACGGACTAGCAATCAGCCCCAGCATTTT CASSAGRTSNQPQHF
TRBJ2-7 NA TRBV15 NA TGTGCCACCAGCAGAGTAGACAGCTACGAGCAGTACTTC CATSRVDSYEQYF
TRBJ1-2 few TRBV27 NA TGTGCCAGCAGTTTCGAGGGTAACTATGGCTACACCTTC CASSFEGNYGYTF
TRBJ1-5 NA TRBV9 NA TGTGCCAGCAGCGTAGGATGGGCCCCGAATCAGCCCCAGCATTTT CASSVGWAPNQPQHF
TRBJ1-2 NA TRBV2 NA TGTGCCAGCGTCAGGACCTTTCGACGGGGTGGCTACACCTTC CASVRTFRRGGYTF
TRBJ2-7 NA TRBV18 NA TGTGCCAGCTCACGTAGTAGCGGCTCCTACGAGCAGTACTTC CASSRSSGSYEQYF
TRBJ1-2 few TRBV30 NA TGTGCCTGGGCCTGGGCCCAAAGCAGGGGCTACACCTTC CAWAWAQSRGYTF
TRBJ1-2 NA TRBV28 NA TGTGCCAGCAGCACGACAGCCTATGGCTACACCTTC CASSTTAYGYTF
TRBJ1-2 few TRBV28 NA TGTGCCAGCAGTTTTGGGCGGGCAAAGACGATAACCTTC CASSFGRAKTITF
TRBJ2-7 NA TRBV30 TRBD1 TGTGCCTGGAGTAAAACAGGGGGCGGTTCCTACGAGCAGTACTTC CAWSKTGGGSYEQYF
TRBJ2-1 few TRBV19 NA TGTGCCAGTAGTTGGGACGGGACGTTGGTTGAGCAGTTCTTC CASSWDGTLVEQFF
TRBJ2-1 NA TRBV4-1 TRBD1 TGCGCCAGCAGCCGCTCAGACGGGACAGCGAAACTCAATGAGCAGTTCTTC CASSRSDGTAKLNEQFF
TRBJ2-6 once TRBV13 NA TGTGCCAGCAGCTTAGGCAAAAACGTCCTGACTTTC CASSLGKNVLTF
TRBJ2-5 few TRBV6-5 NA TGTGCCAGCAGTTACTCCTGGATGGTGGGGACCCAGTACTTC CASSYSWMVGTQYF
TRBJ2-7 NA TRBV18 TRBD1 TGTGCCAGCTCACCAATCCTCGGACAGGGATCCTACGAGCAGTACTTC CASSPILGQGSYEQYF
TRBJ1-2 NA TRBV27 NA TGTGCCAGCAGTTCCTCGGACAGATATTATGGCTACACCTTC CASSSSDRYYGYTF
TRBJ2-7 few TRBV15 NA TGTGCCACCAGCAGAGATCTCTCCGCGCGGGATCAGTACGAGCAGTACTTC CATSRDLSARDQYEQYF
TRBJ1-2 NA TRBV4-1 NA TGCGCCAGCAGACCCGACAGAGCGAAAGGTATCTATGGCTACACCTTC CASRPDRAKGIYGYTF